Shown below are 3 T cell receptor beta chains from a single sample sequenced in a study of blood T cell repertoires in COVID-19. The table came from immunoSEQ multiplex PCR; TCRdb's copy has only in-frame clones and leaves some out. The sample records some 65,000 clones, approximately 93% being singletons. Sequencing input: peripheral blood. The receptors derive from a man aged 65 to 79 with active COVID-19.

The table lists this clone with a count of one. V gene TRBV15 combines with J gene TRBJ2-3, with TRBD1 matching 7 bases. The CDR3 has 15 residues. Germline CDR1 and CDR2: LNHNV and YYDKDF (reference sequence). V dropped 1 base and J dropped 1; count of bases not matched to a gene: 2. The CDR3 reads CATSRGQGGTDTQYF. The CDR3 DNA reads TGTGCCACCAGCAGAGGACAGGGTGGCACAGATACGCAGTATTTT.

The DNA for the CDR3 is TGTGCCAGTAGTATAGAGGAGGGGTACAATGAGCAGTTCTTC. It codes for CASSIEEGYNEQFF. The genes are TRBV19 and TRBJ2-1; D may be TRBD2 (6 bases). The V end was cut by 0 bases, the J end by 4 bases, with 7 bases between. Germline V lookup: CDR1 LNHDA, CDR2 SQIVND (reference sequence). This CDR3 region has 14 residues.

The rearrangement uses TRBV10-3 and TRBJ1-1; D might be TRBD1 (5 bases). Deletions cut 5 bases from V and 4 bases from J, with 11 bases between. CDR1 and CDR2 from the germline V gene are ENHRY and SYGVKD. The CDR3 covers 13 residues. CDR3 amino acids: CAISSDRATEAFF. The CDR3 nucleotides read TGTGCCATCAGTTCCGACAGAGCCACTGAAGCTTTCTTT.